The rows below give T cell receptor beta chains drawn from one sample of a study of OX40 agonist ivuxolimab in advanced cancers. The repertoire was sequenced with immunoSEQ multiplex PCR; TCRdb's copy has only in-frame clones and lacks some. The top ten clones hold over 0.7% of a sample with roughly 60,000 clones, 80% to 90% of them seen once. The sequencing used CD4+ or CD8+ T cells sorted from blood, collected in a trial of the OX40 agonist ivuxolimab. These TCRs come from an adult with an advanced solid tumor such as melanoma, head and neck, liver or kidney cancer. CDR3s include the opening cysteine and the closing phenylalanine or tryptophan. The order of the fields is J gene, clone size, D gene, V gene, CDR3 DNA, CDR3 protein. The D gene is left open where the match is weak. Rows give clone size only sometimes, using once, few, many, or a class for an expanded clone.

J: TRBJ2-5
size: NA
D: NA
V: TRBV10-3
DNA: TGTGCCATCAGTGAGTCGCAGGGCGTTGGGGAGACCCAGTACTTC
CDR3: CAISESQGVGETQYF

J: TRBJ1-2
size: NA
D: TRBD1
V: TRBV19
DNA: TGTGCCAGTAGTGCCCAGACAGGGAGGAGCTACACCTTC
CDR3: CASSAQTGRSYTF

J: TRBJ2-7
size: NA
D: NA
V: TRBV7-2
DNA: TGTGCCAGCAGCTTATCGAACCTCCCCCCGTACTTC
CDR3: CASSLSNLPPYF

J: TRBJ1-1
size: NA
D: NA
V: TRBV19
DNA: TGTGCCAGTAGTATAGGGAATTGGAACACTGAAGCTTTCTTT
CDR3: CASSIGNWNTEAFF

J: TRBJ2-1
size: NA
D: TRBD2
V: TRBV5-1
DNA: TGCGCCAGCAGCTTGGCTAGCGGGAGGGCCAATGAGCAGTTCTTC
CDR3: CASSLASGRANEQFF

J: TRBJ1-2
size: NA
D: NA
V: TRBV6-1
DNA: TGTGCCAGCAGTGACGGGGACATTCGCGGCTACACCTTC
CDR3: CASSDGDIRGYTF

J: TRBJ2-7
size: NA
D: NA
V: TRBV19
DNA: TGTGCCAGTAGTATGGATAACTACGAGCAGTACTTC
CDR3: CASSMDNYEQYF

J: TRBJ2-5
size: NA
D: NA
V: TRBV6-5
DNA: TGTGCCAGCAGTCCCGGGTTGGAGACCCAGTACTTC
CDR3: CASSPGLETQYF

J: TRBJ2-7
size: NA
D: NA
V: TRBV9
DNA: TGTGCCAGCAGCGAGGACTACTCCTACGAGCAGTACTTC
CDR3: CASSEDYSYEQYF

J: TRBJ2-7
size: NA
D: TRBD2
V: TRBV28
DNA: TGTGCCAGCAGTTTAGGACTAGCGGCCCCACCAGTTACCTACGAGCAGTACTTC
CDR3: CASSLGLAAPPVTYEQYF

J: TRBJ2-3
size: NA
D: NA
V: TRBV6-5
DNA: TGTGCCAGCAGTTACGGAGGGACGACTAGCACAGATACGCAGTATTTT
CDR3: CASSYGGTTSTDTQYF

J: TRBJ2-1
size: NA
D: NA
V: TRBV6-1
DNA: TGTGCCAGCAATCAAGCGATCTACAATGAGCAGTTCTTC
CDR3: CASNQAIYNEQFF

J: TRBJ1-3
size: NA
D: NA
V: TRBV6-5
DNA: TGTGCCAGCAGTTCGGTGAAAGGAAACACCATATATTTT
CDR3: CASSSVKGNTIYF

J: TRBJ2-3
size: NA
D: NA
V: TRBV19
DNA: TGTGCCAGTAGGACGGACTGGGCTAGCACAGATACGCAGTATTTT
CDR3: CASRTDWASTDTQYF

J: TRBJ2-2
size: NA
D: NA
V: TRBV7-2
DNA: TGTGCCAGCAGCTTTGTTAGCACCGGGGAGCTGTTTTTT
CDR3: CASSFVSTGELFF

J: TRBJ1-2
size: few
D: NA
V: TRBV5-1
DNA: TGCGCCAGCAGCTTGGTTACGGGCAGCTATGGCTACACCTTC
CDR3: CASSLVTGSYGYTF

J: TRBJ2-7
size: NA
D: NA
V: TRBV5-8
DNA: TGTGCCAGCAGCCCCGGGGAGCAGTACTTC
CDR3: CASSPGEQYF

J: TRBJ1-4
size: NA
D: NA
V: TRBV19
DNA: TGTGCCAGTAGTATAGACGGACCCGCACTGGGTGAAAAACTGTTTTTT
CDR3: CASSIDGPALGEKLFF

J: TRBJ1-1
size: NA
D: TRBD1
V: TRBV18
DNA: TGTGCCAGCTCACCGGCGACAGGGGAAGCTTTCTTT
CDR3: CASSPATGEAFF

J: TRBJ2-1
size: NA
D: NA
V: TRBV7-2
DNA: TGTGCCAGCAGCTTTAATCGGGGGGCTGCTTACAATGAGCAGTTCTTC
CDR3: CASSFNRGAAYNEQFF

J: TRBJ1-6
size: NA
D: NA
V: TRBV19
DNA: TGTGCCAGTAGTTTTGGGTCTAATAATTCACCCCTCCACTTT
CDR3: CASSFGSNNSPLHF

J: TRBJ1-5
size: NA
D: NA
V: TRBV27
DNA: TGTGCCAGCAGCATCTCCCCCTTAGGACAGCCCCAGCATTTT
CDR3: CASSISPLGQPQHF

J: TRBJ2-2
size: NA
D: NA
V: TRBV5-6
DNA: TGTGCCAGCAGCCCGGGTGGCGGGACGAACACCGGGGAGCTGTTTTTT
CDR3: CASSPGGGTNTGELFF

J: TRBJ2-7
size: NA
D: NA
V: TRBV7-8
DNA: TGTGCCAGCAGCTTAGTGGCCGCCTACGAGCAGTACTTC
CDR3: CASSLVAAYEQYF

J: TRBJ1-5
size: NA
D: TRBD1
V: TRBV9
DNA: TGTGCCAGCAGTTTTCCAGGGGGCCCTCAGCCCCAGCATTTT
CDR3: CASSFPGGPQPQHF

J: TRBJ2-2
size: few
D: NA
V: TRBV18
DNA: TGTGCCAGCTCACCACCAAGGAACACCGGGGAGCTGTTTTTT
CDR3: CASSPPRNTGELFF

J: TRBJ1-1
size: NA
D: TRBD1
V: TRBV7-9
DNA: TGTGCCAGCAGGCCCGGACAGGGCAACACTGAAGCTTTCTTT
CDR3: CASRPGQGNTEAFF

J: TRBJ2-2
size: once
D: TRBD1
V: TRBV7-8
DNA: TGTGCCAGCAGCTTATGGGGAGACAGGGCCGGGGAGCTGTTTTTT
CDR3: CASSLWGDRAGELFF

J: TRBJ2-4
size: NA
D: TRBD2
V: TRBV4-1
DNA: TGCGCCAGCAGCCGACGACTAGCGGGGGGCCCGTTGGACAAAAACATTCAGTACTTC
CDR3: CASSRRLAGGPLDKNIQYF

J: TRBJ1-4
size: once
D: NA
V: TRBV28
DNA: TGTGCCAGCAGTTTCCTCAATAATGAAAAACTGTTTTTT
CDR3: CASSFLNNEKLFF

J: TRBJ1-2
size: NA
D: NA
V: TRBV7-9
DNA: TGTGCCAGCAGCTTAGTGGCCATGAGGGCTGGCTACACCTTC
CDR3: CASSLVAMRAGYTF

J: TRBJ2-1
size: NA
D: TRBD2
V: TRBV7-6
DNA: TGTGCCAGCAGCCGGGGACTAGCGGGAGGATTTGAGCAGTTCTTC
CDR3: CASSRGLAGGFEQFF

J: TRBJ2-3
size: NA
D: NA
V: TRBV7-7
DNA: TGTGCCAGCAGCTTAGGGGGGGGCGGCACAGATACGCAGTATTTT
CDR3: CASSLGGGGTDTQYF

J: TRBJ2-2
size: NA
D: NA
V: TRBV9
DNA: TGTGCCAGCAGGGGAAACCGGGCCCTCACCGGGGAGCTGTTTTTT
CDR3: CASRGNRALTGELFF

J: TRBJ2-7
size: NA
D: NA
V: TRBV7-2
DNA: TGTGCCAGCAGCATCCTGCCCTACGAGCAGTACTTC
CDR3: CASSILPYEQYF